This is a list of T cell receptor beta chains from one sample in a study of T cell responses to AZD1222 COVID-19 vaccine. Profiling relied on immunoSEQ multiplex PCR, and the TCRdb table lists in-frame clones only, not all of them. The top ten hold roughly 5.4% of the sample, which has 130,000 to 150,000 clones, over 75% seen once. The source was peripheral blood, collected 28 days after the second dose of the MenACWY control vaccine. The receptors were gathered from an adult who received the MenACWY meningococcal vaccine as a control. Both conserved end residues are part of each CDR3. Each record gives: CDR3 DNA, CDR3 protein, V gene, clone size, D gene, J gene. D genes are given only for firm matches. Clone size is stated in some rows and not others, as once, few, many or a class when expanded.

TGCGCCAGCAGCTTGGACGGAACGCCTAATGAAAAACTGTTTTTT	CASSLDGTPNEKLFF	TRBV5-1	.	.	TRBJ1-4
TGTGCCAGCAGTGAATTTAGGGGACAGGCGGACCTAGCCAAAAACATTCAGTACTTC	CASSEFRGQADLAKNIQYF	TRBV6-1	.	TRBD1	TRBJ2-4
TGCGCCAGCAGCTCCTCATGGACCACCGCGGAAGGCTACACCTTC	CASSSSWTTAEGYTF	TRBV5-1	.	.	TRBJ1-2
TGTGCCAGCGGGATGCGGGGGGCATTCACAGATACGCAGTATTTT	CASGMRGAFTDTQYF	TRBV27	.	TRBD2	TRBJ2-3
TGCGCCAGCAGCCAAGATAGGCAGAGTAGCAATCAGCCCCAGCATTTT	CASSQDRQSSNQPQHF	TRBV4-3	few	.	TRBJ1-5
TGTGCCAGCAGCGGGCAAGGGGGACCAAGCTATGAGCAGTTCTTC	CASSGQGGPSYEQFF	TRBV9	.	.	TRBJ2-1
TGTGCCAGCAGCTTAGGCTCCTACGAGCAGTACTTC	CASSLGSYEQYF	TRBV7-3	.	.	TRBJ2-7
TGTGCCAGCAGCCGGGCGGGGAGCGGGGGTTACAATGAGCAGTTCTTC	CASSRAGSGGYNEQFF	TRBV6-2/TRBV6-3	.	TRBD2	TRBJ2-1
TGTGCCAGTAAAGTGTGGGCAGGCCAGAGCTCCTACAATGAGCAGTTCTTC	CASKVWAGQSSYNEQFF	TRBV19	.	.	TRBJ2-1
TGCGCCAGCAGCCAAGTATCGAACAGGCAGGTTGGGGTAGAATGGACCTACGAGCAGTACTTC	CASSQVSNRQVGVEWTYEQYF	TRBV4-1	.	.	TRBJ2-7
TGCGCCAGCAGCTTGGAACCGAACTCCTACGAGCAGTACTTC	CASSLEPNSYEQYF	TRBV5-1	.	.	TRBJ2-7
TGTGCCAGCAGCCGGGGGTTAAGACTAGCGCGGGCAGATACGCAGTATTTT	CASSRGLRLARADTQYF	TRBV3-1/TRBV3-2	.	TRBD2	TRBJ2-3
TGTGCCAGCAGTCCCAGGACAGGTGGAAACACCATATATTTT	CASSPRTGGNTIYF	TRBV28	.	TRBD1	TRBJ1-3
TGTGCCAGCAGTCGGACAGGGGGTTTCAGCCAGCCCCAGCATTTT	CASSRTGGFSQPQHF	TRBV6-5	.	TRBD1	TRBJ1-5
TGTGCCAGCAGCAAGAGGGGGAACACCGGGGAGCTGTTTTTT	CASSKRGNTGELFF	TRBV11-2	.	.	TRBJ2-2
TGTGCCAGCGGCCTAATTTACGAGCAGTACTTC	CASGLIYEQYF	TRBV4-2	few	.	TRBJ2-7
TGTGCCAGCAGCCCCCTTCACGAGCAGTACTTC	CASSPLHEQYF	TRBV12-3/TRBV12-4	.	.	TRBJ2-7
TGTGCCAGCTCACCACCACCCGCGCGAGGGACTGAAGCTTTCTTT	CASSPPPARGTEAFF	TRBV18	.	.	TRBJ1-1
TGTGCCAGCAGTCCCAATAGCGTAGGGAGCACTGAAGCTTTCTTT	CASSPNSVGSTEAFF	TRBV7-9	.	.	TRBJ1-1